This TCR beta chain was identified during a study of shared clonotypes between healthy human individuals. Trimming stripped 0 bases from V and 7 bases from J, with 16 bases between. The CDR3 covers 15 residues. The germline V gene encodes CDR1 SGDLS and CDR2 YYNGEE. Clones were read by immunoSEQ multiplex PCR, and TCRdb kept only the in-frame ones, dropping some. The sample yields fewer than 1.8 million clones, less than 99% seen once. This TCR was recovered from a man aged 30 to 45 in good health. The chain joins TRBV9 to TRBJ1-2; D may be TRBD1 (5 bases). The specimen was naive CD4+ T cells sorted from blood. The subset was: CD45RA+ positively selected. CDR3 protein: CASSVAPRAEAGYTF. CDR3 coding DNA: TGTGCCAGCAGCGTAGCTCCCAGGGCGGAGGCTGGCTACACCTTC. The full variable domain, completed using reference TRBV9 and TRBJ1-2, is DSGVTQTPKHLITATGQRVTLRCSPRSGDLSVYWYQQSLDQGLQFLIQYYNGEERAKGNILERFSAQQFPDLHSELNLSSLELGDSALYFCASSVAPRAEAGYTFGSGTRLTVV.